These 16 T cell receptor beta chains share one sample of origin, sequenced in a study of shared clonotypes between healthy human individuals. The method was immunoSEQ multiplex PCR; TCRdb's version includes in-frame clones alone and lacks a portion of them. Among over a million clones listed, about 84% were seen once. The sample consisted of memory CD4+ T cells from PBMCs. Described subset: CD45RA-negative fraction. The source of these receptors is a man aged 18 to 29 in good health. Some clones in this sample may be carry-over from other donors' samples.

J is TRBJ1-5 and V is TRBV5-1; D perhaps matches TRBD1 (5 bases). The germline V gene encodes CDR1 SGHRS and CDR2 YFSETQ. Trimming pared 4 bases from V and 7 bases from J, leaving 18 bases between. This CDR3 is 15 amino acids long. Written as DNA, the CDR3 is TGCGCCAGCAGCCCTGACGGGACCGGCGGCCAGCCCCAGCATTTT. Protein product: CASSPDGTGGQPQHF.

Comments on this clone: At the DNA level, this CDR3 is encoded by other sequences in the same sample as well. The chain combines TRBV5-1 with TRBJ2-7, with D possibly matching TRBD2 (6 bases). The germline gives CDR1 SGHRS, CDR2 YFSETQ. Trimming pared 0 bases from V and 1 base from J, leaving 14 bases between. The length of the CDR3 is 16 residues. Here the CDR3 reads CASSLAGGVGSYEQYF. The CDR3 DNA follows: TGCGCCAGCAGCTTGGCCGGCGGGGTAGGATCCTACGAGCAGTACTTC.

With respect to this clone: Other DNA sequences in the sample encode the same CDR3. Written as DNA, the CDR3 is TGTGCCAGCAGTGGCAGAGGATTAAACACCGGGGAGCTGTTTTTT. As protein: CASSGRGLNTGELFF. The chain joins TRBV6-1 to TRBJ2-2; D is uncertain. Germline CDR1 MNHNS, CDR2 SASEGT. Trimming removed 4 bases from V and 2 bases from J, with 11 bases in between. CDR3 length: 15 residues.

This clone occurred once. Other DNA sequences in the sample encode the same CDR3. The chain combines TRBV6-1 with TRBJ2-7; D gene ambiguous. This CDR3 region has 12 residues. Germline V gene sequence: CDR1 MNHNS, CDR2 SASEGT. V dropped 1 base and J dropped 4 bases, with 5 bases sitting between them. The CDR3 nucleotides read TGTGCCAGCAGTGAAGGTCGGTACGAGCAGTACTTC. It yields the protein CASSEGRYEQYF.

The chain has TRBV30 and TRBJ2-1, with D perhaps TRBD2 (7 bases). Trimming took 0 bases from V and 5 from J, leaving 23 bases between them. Per the germline V gene, CDR1 is GTSNPN and CDR2 is SVGIG (reference sequence). This CDR3 region has 18 residues. CDR3 DNA: TGTGCCTGGAGTGTACCCTGGTTTGGGGGGGGCGCCGACAATGAGCAGTTCTTC. Translation gives CAWSVPWFGGGADNEQFF.

This chain connects TRBV6-5 to TRBJ1-5; possibly TRBD1 for D (6 bases). The CDR3 totals 15 residues. Trimming took off 6 bases at V and 4 bases at J, with 16 bases between the two ends. The germline gives CDR1 MNHEY, CDR2 SVGAGI. This CDR3 reads CASRRTGIGNQPQHF. CDR3 sequence (DNA): TGTGCCAGCAGGCGTACAGGGATCGGGAATCAGCCCCAGCATTTT.

Note on this clone: The sample carries other DNA sequences with the same CDR3. This rearrangement joins TRBV30 to TRBJ2-5; possibly TRBD1 for D (6 bases). CDR1 is GTSNPN, CDR2 SVGIG, per germline (reference sequence). The germline V and J ends were trimmed by 0 bases and 4 bases, with 9 bases remaining between them. The CDR3 sequence is 13 residues long. The CDR3 DNA sequence: TGTGCCTGGAGTGTTGGGGGCTCAGAGACCCAGTACTTC. Translated, it gives CAWSVGGSETQYF.

V and J are TRBV5-6 and TRBJ2-6, with D possibly matching TRBD1 (7 bases). The CDR3 sequence is 18 residues long. Trimming cost V 1 base and J 3 bases, with 17 bases left between them. The germline V gene has CDR1 SGHDT and CDR2 YYEEEE. The CDR3 bases are TGTGCCAGCAGCTTGCTCGGGCAGGGGGGCGTTGGGGCCAACGTCCTGACTTTC. This encodes CASSLLGQGGVGANVLTF.

Turning to this clone: The sample carries other DNA sequences with the same CDR3. The V call is TRBV28, the J call TRBJ1-1, with no clear D. V was clipped by 8 bases and J by 5 bases, with 6 bases between them. Germline CDR1 is MDHEN and CDR2 is SYDVKM. The CDR3 has 10 residues. CDR3 in DNA: TGTGCCAGCCAAAGGACTGAAGCTTTCTTT. Protein: CASQRTEAFF.

The rearrangement links TRBV27 to TRBJ1-1; tentatively, D is TRBD1 (6 bases). Germline V gives CDR1 MNHEY, CDR2 SMNVEV (reference sequence). V lost 2 bases, J lost 1 base, and 23 bases lay in between. This CDR3 has 19 amino acids. This CDR3 is CASSLRGQGLSLPNTEAFF. The CDR3 DNA is TGTGCCAGCAGTTTACGGGGGCAGGGACTCTCCCTACCGAACACTGAAGCTTTCTTT.

The V call is TRBV29-1, the J call TRBJ2-7; D may correspond to TRBD1 or TRBD2 (6 bases each). This CDR3 has 16 amino acids. V was cut by 6 bases and J by 0 bases, with 21 bases left in between. CDR1 and CDR2 (germline): SQVTM, ANQGSEA. The CDR3 bases are TGCAGCGTATGGGGGGCGGGGAGCGCCTACTCCTACGAGCAGTACTTC. Residues: CSVWGAGSAYSYEQYF.

The chain carries TRBV7-8 and TRBJ1-1; D is uncertain. There are 18 residues in the CDR3. Germline assignment: CDR1 SGHVS and CDR2 FQNEAQ. Trimming cost V 3 bases and J 6 bases, with 26 bases left between them. CDR3: CASSFTEAVPIKRAEAFF. CDR3 coding DNA: TGTGCCAGCAGCTTCACCGAGGCCGTACCAATAAAACGAGCTGAAGCTTTCTTT.

The V gene is TRBV5-1, the J gene TRBJ2-5; the D gene is possibly TRBD1 (6 bases). This CDR3 is 17 amino acids long. Germline V gene sequence: CDR1 SGHRS, CDR2 YFSETQ. V lost 4 bases and J lost 3, with 22 bases in between. CDR3 DNA: TGCGCCAGCAGCGTTGGGGCCACAGGGTGGAATGAAGAGACCCAGTACTTC. Its translation: CASSVGATGWNEETQYF.

This chain uses TRBV18 with TRBJ2-7; 8 bases fit TRBD1. V lost 5 bases to trimming and J lost 6 bases; unmatched junction nucleotides: 9. CDR3 size: 14 residues. Germline assignment: CDR1 KGHSH and CDR2 LQKENI. This CDR3 reads CASSAGGGTGEQYF. The CDR3 nucleotides read TGTGCCAGCTCAGCCGGGGGCGGGACAGGCGAGCAGTACTTC.

In the case of this clone: It may be a read error: a sequence one base away is much more abundant. The rearrangement uses TRBV5-1 and TRBJ1-1; tentatively, D is TRBD1 (5 bases). CDR1 is SGHRS, CDR2 YFSETQ, per germline. The CDR3 totals 15 residues. V lost 0 bases, J lost 3 bases, and 12 bases lay in between. This CDR3 reads CASSLVGMGDTEAFF. For the CDR3, the DNA is TGCGCCAGCAGCTTGGTGGGGATGGGGGACACTGAAGCTTTCTTT.

The chain is built from TRBV7-2 and TRBJ2-7; the D call may be TRBD1 or TRBD2 (5 bases each). This CDR3 has 16 amino acids. CDR1 and CDR2 (germline): SGHTA, FQGNSA. The V end lost 1 base, the J end lost 6 bases, and 19 bases lay between the germline ends. For the CDR3, the DNA is TGTGCCAGCAGCTTAGGGGGGTACAGCCCTTGGGTCGAGCAGTACTTC. Translated: CASSLGGYSPWVEQYF.